The 10 T cell receptor beta chains below come from one sample, sequenced in a study of CXCR3-negative and CXCR3-positive naive CD8 T cells. Study findings and constraints: Against CXCR3-negative naive cells, CXCR3-positive naive cells showed more hydrophobic TRB CDR3s.

Their specific antigens are unknown. UMI-labeled 5' RACE yielded the TRB cDNA libraries. TCRdb reprocessed the 5' RACE reads, keeping one entry per CDR3 protein, no DNA. This sample carries 4,000 to 6,000 distinct CDR3 sequences, with about 1.5% going to the ten biggest clones. Sequencing was performed on naive CXCR3+ CD8+ T cells from blood. Noted subset: CD45RO-CCR7+CD27+CD95- naive CD8+ T cells expressing CXCR3 (TNR3+). These receptors originate from a human donor in good health. Some clones in this sample may be carry-over from other donors' samples.

The rearrangement links TRBV29-1 to TRBJ2-3; the D call of TRBD2 rests on TCRdb alone, since no DNA is present to check it. There are 14 residues in the CDR3. Germline CDR1 SQVTM, CDR2 ANQGSEA. CDR3 sequence: CSVEVGLAGDTHYF.

The chain combines TRBV21-1 with TRBJ2-4; TCRdb returns TRBD1, unconfirmable since there is no DNA. TRBV21-1 is classified as a pseudogene. This CDR3 has 14 amino acids. The CDR3 here is CASSKRQGWDIQYF.

Considering frequency, this clonotype is medium-sized (0.01 to 0.1%). The chain couples TRBV29-1 to TRBJ2-2. Germline V gives CDR1 SQVTM, CDR2 ANQGSEA. The CDR3 is 12 amino acids. CDR3 amino acids: CSVVMNTGELFF.

This CDR3 reads CASSAVAAGDDEQYF. The V gene is TRBV28, the J gene TRBJ2-7; the TCRdb D gene call, TRBD2, has no DNA to confirm it. The CDR3 sequence is 15 residues long. The germline gives CDR1 MDHEN, CDR2 SYDVKM. Full variable domain (outside the CDR3, taken from reference TRBV28 and TRBJ2-7): DVKVTQSSRYLVKRTGEKVFLECVQDMDHENMFWYRQDPGLGLRLIYFSYDVKMKEKGDIPEGYSVSREKKERFSLILESASTNQTSMYLCASSAVAAGDDEQYFGPGTRLTVT.

This clonotype ranks as medium-sized in terms of frequency. J is TRBJ1-1 and V is TRBV12-3 or TRBV12-4. CDR3 size: 11 residues. CDR3 in amino acids: CASRSLTEAFF.

By frequency, this clonotype is medium-sized. This chain uses TRBV11-2 with TRBJ2-7. This CDR3 is 13 amino acids long. The germline V gene has CDR1 SGHAT and CDR2 FQNNGV. CDR3 sequence: CASSLKDGYEQYF.

This clonotype shows up as medium-sized by frequency. The CDR3 loop reads CASSQDHLAGTNNEQFF. The gene calls are TRBV4-3 and TRBJ2-1; the TRBD2 assignment by TCRdb is unverifiable without DNA. Germline CDR1 is LGHNA and CDR2 is YSLEER. The CDR3 has 17 amino acids.

This clonotype is labeled medium-sized based on frequency. J is TRBJ2-1 and V is TRBV5-6; TCRdb designates TRBD1, a call that cannot be tested without DNA. The CDR3 is 16 amino acids. Germline V gene data show CDR1 as SGHDT and CDR2 as YYEEEE. The CDR3 sequence: CASSLMGYPPYNEQFF.

Measured by frequency, this clonotype is large (0.1 to 1%). The rearrangement links TRBV21-1 to TRBJ1-5. TRBV21-1 is recorded as a pseudogene. CDR3 length: 17 amino acids. The CDR3 protein is CASSKDGRGYSNQPQHF.

The rearrangement links TRBV19 to TRBJ1-2. CDR3 length: 14 residues. Germline assignment: CDR1 LNHDA and CDR2 SQIVND (reference sequence). This CDR3 reads CASSIWMEPYGYTF.